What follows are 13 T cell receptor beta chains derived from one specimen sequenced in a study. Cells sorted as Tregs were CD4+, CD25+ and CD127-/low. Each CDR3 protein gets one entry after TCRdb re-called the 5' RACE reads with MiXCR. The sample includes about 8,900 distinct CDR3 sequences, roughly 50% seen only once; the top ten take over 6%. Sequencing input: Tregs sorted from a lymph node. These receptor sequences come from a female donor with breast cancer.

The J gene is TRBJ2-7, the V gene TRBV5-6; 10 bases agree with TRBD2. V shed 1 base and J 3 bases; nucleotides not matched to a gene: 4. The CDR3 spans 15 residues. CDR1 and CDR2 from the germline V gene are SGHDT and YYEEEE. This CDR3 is CASSLLAGGNYEQYV. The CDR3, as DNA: TGTGCCAGCAGCTTGTTAGCGGGAGGTAACTACGAGCAGTACGTC.

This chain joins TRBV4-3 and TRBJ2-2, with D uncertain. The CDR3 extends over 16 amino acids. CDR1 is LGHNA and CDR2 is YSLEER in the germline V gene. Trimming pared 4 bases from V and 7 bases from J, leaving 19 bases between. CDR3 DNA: TGCGCCAGCAGCCCACCCAACCCAGACTTCAACGGGGAGCTGTTTTTT. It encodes CASSPPNPDFNGELFF.

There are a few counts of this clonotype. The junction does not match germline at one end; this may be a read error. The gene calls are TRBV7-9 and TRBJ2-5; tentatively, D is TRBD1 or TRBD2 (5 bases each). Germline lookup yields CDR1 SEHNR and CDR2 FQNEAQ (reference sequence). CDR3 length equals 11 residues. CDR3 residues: CASSSRGTLDF. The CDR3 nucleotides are TGTGCCAGCAGCTCCCGAGGGACCCTGGACTTC.

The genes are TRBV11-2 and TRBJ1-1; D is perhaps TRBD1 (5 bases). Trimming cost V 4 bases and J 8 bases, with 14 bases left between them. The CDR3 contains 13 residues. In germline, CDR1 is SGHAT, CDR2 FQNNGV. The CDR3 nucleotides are TGTGCCAGCAGCTCCAGACAGCGACGAGAAGCTTTCTTT. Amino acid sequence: CASSSRQRREAFF. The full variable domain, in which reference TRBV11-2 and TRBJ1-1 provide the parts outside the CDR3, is EAGVAQSPRYKIIEKRQSVAFWCNPISGHATLYWYQQILGQGPKLLIQFQNNGVVDDSQLPKDRFSAERLKGVDSTLKIQPAKLEDSAVYLCASSSRQRREAFFGQGTRLTVV.

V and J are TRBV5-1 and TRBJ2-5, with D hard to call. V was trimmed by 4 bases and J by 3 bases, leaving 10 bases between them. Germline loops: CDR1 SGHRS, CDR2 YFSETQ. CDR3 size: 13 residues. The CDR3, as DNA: TGCGCCAGCAGCCCCGGACCCGAAGAGACCCAGTACTTC. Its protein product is CASSPGPEETQYF.

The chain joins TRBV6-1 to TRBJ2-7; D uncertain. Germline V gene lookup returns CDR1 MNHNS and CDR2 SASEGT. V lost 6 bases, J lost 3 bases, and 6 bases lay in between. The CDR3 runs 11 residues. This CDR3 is CASRGLYEQYV. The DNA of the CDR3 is TGTGCCAGCAGGGGTCTCTACGAGCAGTACGTC.

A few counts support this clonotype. The DNA of the CDR3 is TGTGCCACCGGGGCGACCCACTACGAGCAGTACTTC. Encoded protein: CATGATHYEQYF. The rearrangement uses TRBV6-2 or TRBV6-3 and TRBJ2-7, with D perhaps given as TRBD1 or TRBD2 (5 bases each). V dropped 10 bases and J dropped 3 bases, with 13 bases sitting between them. This CDR3 is 12 amino acids long. Germline V gene data show CDR1 as MNHEY and CDR2 as SVGEGT.

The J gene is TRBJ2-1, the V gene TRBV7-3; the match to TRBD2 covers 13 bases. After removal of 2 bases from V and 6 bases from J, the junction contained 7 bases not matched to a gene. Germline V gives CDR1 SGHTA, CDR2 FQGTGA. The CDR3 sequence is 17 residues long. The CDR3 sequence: CASSLCPGLAGVNEQFF. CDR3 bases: TGTGCCAGCAGCTTATGCCCCGGACTAGCGGGAGTCAATGAGCAGTTCTTC.

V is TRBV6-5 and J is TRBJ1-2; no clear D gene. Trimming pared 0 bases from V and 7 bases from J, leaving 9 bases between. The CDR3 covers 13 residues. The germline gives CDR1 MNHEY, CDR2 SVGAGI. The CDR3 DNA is TGTGCCAGCAGTTACTCAGGGTCAGCTGGCTACACCTTC. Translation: CASSYSGSAGYTF.

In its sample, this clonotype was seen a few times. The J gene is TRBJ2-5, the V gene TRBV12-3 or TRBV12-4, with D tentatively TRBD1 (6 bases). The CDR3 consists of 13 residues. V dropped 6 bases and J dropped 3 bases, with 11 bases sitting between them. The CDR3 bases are TGTGCCAGCAGCCGGGACACTGAAGAGACCCAGTACTTC. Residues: CASSRDTEETQYF.

CDR3 sequence: CSASYTHSGNTIYF. For the CDR3, the DNA is TGCAGTGCTAGTTACACCCACTCTGGAAACACCATATATTTT. The V gene is TRBV20-1, the J gene TRBJ1-3; no clear D gene. Trimming took off 3 bases at V and 0 bases at J, with 9 bases between the two ends. The V gene's germline CDR1 is DFQATT and CDR2 SNEGSKA (reference sequence). This CDR3 comprises 14 residues.

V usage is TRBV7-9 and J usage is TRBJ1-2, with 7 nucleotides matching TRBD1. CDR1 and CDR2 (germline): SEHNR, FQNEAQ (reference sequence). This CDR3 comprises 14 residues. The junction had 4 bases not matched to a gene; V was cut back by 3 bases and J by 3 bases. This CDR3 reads CASSFSTGDYGYTF. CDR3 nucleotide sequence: TGTGCCAGCAGCTTTTCCACAGGGGACTATGGCTACACCTTC.

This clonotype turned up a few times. The CDR3 coding sequence is TGCAGTGCTCAACCCCCGGACAGCGGACTATACGAGCAGTACGTC. This gives the protein CSAQPPDSGLYEQYV. The V gene is TRBV20-1, the J gene TRBJ2-7; D is possibly TRBD1 or TRBD2 (6 bases each). This CDR3 region has 15 residues. V lost 5 bases, J lost 4 bases, and 21 bases lay in between. Germline V gene lookup returns CDR1 DFQATT and CDR2 SNEGSKA (reference sequence).